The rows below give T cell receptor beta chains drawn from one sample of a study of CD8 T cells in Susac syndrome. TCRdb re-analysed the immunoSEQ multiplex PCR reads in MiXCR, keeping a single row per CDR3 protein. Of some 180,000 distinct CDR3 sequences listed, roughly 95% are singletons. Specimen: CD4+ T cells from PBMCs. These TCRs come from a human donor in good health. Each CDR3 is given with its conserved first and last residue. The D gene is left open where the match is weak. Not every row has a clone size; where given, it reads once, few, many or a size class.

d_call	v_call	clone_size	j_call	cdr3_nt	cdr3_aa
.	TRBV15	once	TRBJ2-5	TGTGCCACCAGCAGAGATATGGTTAAAACAGAGACCCAGTACTTC	CATSRDMVKTETQYF
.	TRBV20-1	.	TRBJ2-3	TGCAGTGCTAGAGGCAGGGCCACAGATACGCAGTATTTT	CSARGRATDTQYF
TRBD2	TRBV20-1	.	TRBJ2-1	TGCAGTGCTAGACCCCCGGGACTAGCGGGTTATGAGCAGTTCTTC	CSARPPGLAGYEQFF
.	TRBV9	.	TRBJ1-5	TGTGCCAGCAGCGTTGACAGGAGGAGCAATCAGCCCCAGCATTTT	CASSVDRRSNQPQHF
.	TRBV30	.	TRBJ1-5	TGTGCCTGGAGTGTACATGGGGACCCTTTCAATCAGCCCCAGCATTTT	CAWSVHGDPFNQPQHF
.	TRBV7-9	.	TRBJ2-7	TGTGCCAGCAGCTTCCGTCGCGACGAGCAGTACTTC	CASSFRRDEQYF
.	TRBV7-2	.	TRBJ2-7	TGTGCCAGCAGCTTAGAAGGGTCCTCCTACGAGCAGTACTTC	CASSLEGSSYEQYF
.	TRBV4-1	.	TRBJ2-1	TGCGCCAGCAGCCAAGTCGCTCCGCGGGATGAGCAGTTCTTC	CASSQVAPRDEQFF
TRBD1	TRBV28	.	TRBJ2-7	TGTGCCAGCAGGGGAGCGACAGGGGCGACCTACGAGCAGTACTTC	CASRGATGATYEQYF
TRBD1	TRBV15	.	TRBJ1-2	TGTGCCACCAGCTCGGGACAGGGCGTCTATGGCTACACCTTC	CATSSGQGVYGYTF
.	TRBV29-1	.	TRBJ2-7	TGCAGCGTTGGTACCGGAGGACTACTAAGACCAAGGGAGCAGTACTTC	CSVGTGGLLRPREQYF
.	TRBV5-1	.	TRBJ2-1	TGCGCCAGCAGCCGCAACGATGATGAGCAGTTCTTC	CASSRNDDEQFF
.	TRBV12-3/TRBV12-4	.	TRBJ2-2	TGTGCCAGCAGCTTACAGCGAACCGGGGAGCTGTTTTTT	CASSLQRTGELFF
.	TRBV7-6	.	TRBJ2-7	TGTGCCAGCAGCTTAGCGACAGACTACGAGCAGTACTTC	CASSLATDYEQYF
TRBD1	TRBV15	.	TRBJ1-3	TGTGCCACCAGCCAACGACAGGGTTTTGGAAACACCATATATTTT	CATSQRQGFGNTIYF
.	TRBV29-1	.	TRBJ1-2	TGCAGCGCTCGGGAGCAAAAGGACTATGGCTACACCTTC	CSAREQKDYGYTF
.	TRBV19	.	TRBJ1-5	TGTGCCAGTAGTACTCGGGCCTTCGCCTTCAATCAGCCCCAGCATTTT	CASSTRAFAFNQPQHF
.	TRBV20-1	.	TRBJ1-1	TGCAGTGCTAGAGAGGGTGGGGCCACTGAAGCTTTCTTT	CSAREGGATEAFF
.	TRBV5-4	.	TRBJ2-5	TGTGCCACCACGGGTAGGGGGCAAGAGACCCAGTACTTC	CATTGRGQETQYF
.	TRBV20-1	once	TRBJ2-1	TGCAGTGCTATGGTCTCCTACAATGAGCAGTTCTTC	CSAMVSYNEQFF
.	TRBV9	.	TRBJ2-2	TGTGCCAGCAGCGTAGGAGACTCTCCCACCGGGGAGCTGTTTTTT	CASSVGDSPTGELFF
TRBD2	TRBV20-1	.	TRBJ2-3	TGCAGTGCTAGTACGGGCGGGAGTGATACAGATACGCAGTATTTT	CSASTGGSDTDTQYF
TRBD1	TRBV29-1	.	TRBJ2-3	TGCAGCGAAGGGACAGACACAGATACGCAGTATTTT	CSEGTDTDTQYF
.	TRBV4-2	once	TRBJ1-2	TGTGCCAGCAGCCAAGATGCGAGGCGAGCTAACTATGGCTACACCTTC	CASSQDARRANYGYTF
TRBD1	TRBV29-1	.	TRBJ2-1	TGCAGCGCACGACAGGGCTACAATGAGCAGTTCTTC	CSARQGYNEQFF
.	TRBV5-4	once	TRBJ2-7	TGTGCCAGCAGCTTGGAACCCCTCAGGGGCGAGCAGTACTTC	CASSLEPLRGEQYF
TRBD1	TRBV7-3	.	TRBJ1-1	TGTGCCAGCAGCACCTCAGGGGGCGGGAACACTGAAGCTTTCTTT	CASSTSGGGNTEAFF
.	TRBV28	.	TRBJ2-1	TGTGCCAGCAGAGGCAGGGTCAATGAGCAGTTCTTC	CASRGRVNEQFF
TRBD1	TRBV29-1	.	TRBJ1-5	TGCAGCGTTGGGACAGGGCAAGGTCAGCCCCAGCATTTT	CSVGTGQGQPQHF